This TCR beta chain came from a study of CD8+CD57+ T cells in acquired aplastic anemia. This CDR3 is 12 amino acids long. CDR1 is ENHRY, CDR2 SYGVKD, per germline. Trimming left V 10 bases short and J 3 bases short, with 13 bases between. Patients sequenced had flow cytometry evidence of CD8+CD57+ cell expansion. Profiling of TCR beta VDJ combinations and CDR3 sequences used genomic DNA as template. TCRdb itself ran the reads through MiXCR, one entry per CDR3 protein. The table lists around 200,000 distinct CDR3 sequences, less than 50% of them singletons. The chain joins TRBV10-3 to TRBJ2-7, with D perhaps being TRBD1 or TRBD2 (6 bases each). This clonotype was sampled from a human donor with aplastic anemia. The sample taken for sequencing was sorted CD4+, CD8+, or CD8+CD57+ T cells (not recorded which) from PBMCs. The DNA for the CDR3 is TGTGCCACCAGCGCGGGACACTACGAGCAGTACTTC. Protein product: CATSAGHYEQYF.